These 25 T cell receptor beta chains originate from one sample sequenced in a study of blood T cells in healthy people across ages. PCR was performed a second time for about 7 to 11 cycles using a sample-barcoded 5' primer and a J-beta primer mix. TCRdb reprocessed the 5' RACE reads via MiXCR and lists one record per CDR3 protein. Here the sample spans 540,000 or so distinct CDR3 sequences, roughly 43% being singletons. Sequencing was performed on blood. Receptors were obtained from an elderly man in good health.

This clonotype was recorded at least ten times. The chain employs TRBV6-5 and TRBJ1-6; 7 bases line up with TRBD1. The trim removed 5 bases at V and 6 bases at J, leaving 10 bases unmatched. This CDR3 region has 16 residues. Looked up from germline, CDR1 is MNHEY and CDR2 is SVGAGI. The CDR3 DNA reads as TGTGCCAGCAGTCCTCGACCGCAGGGGGGTAATTCACCCCTCCACTTT. Protein product: CASSPRPQGGNSPLHF.

The CDR3 DNA reads as TGTGCCAGCGGAATTACACAGGGGGCCGAGTACTTC. This sequence encodes CASGITQGAEYF. The chain joins TRBV2 to TRBJ2-5, with 9 bases that match TRBD1. CDR1 and CDR2 (germline): SNHLY, FYNNEI. The junction had 10 bases not matched to a gene; V was cut back by 8 bases and J by 12 bases. The CDR3 sequence is 12 residues long.

This clonotype was seen a few times. The V and J genes are TRBV28 and TRBJ2-5, with 12 positions matching TRBD2. V shed 6 bases and J 3 bases; nucleotides not matched to a gene: 2. CDR1 is MDHEN, CDR2 SYDVKM, per germline. The CDR3 loop spans 14 amino acids. CDR3 coding DNA: TGTGCCAGCAGCCGGACTAGCGGGAAAGAGACCCAGTACTTC. Translating it yields CASSRTSGKETQYF. Full variable domain (missing parts from reference TRBV28 and TRBJ2-5): DVKVTQSSRYLVKRTGEKVFLECVQDMDHENMFWYRQDPGLGLRLIYFSYDVKMKEKGDIPEGYSVSREKKERFSLILESASTNQTSMYLCASSRTSGKETQYFGPGTRLLVL.

V gene TRBV12-5 combines with J gene TRBJ2-1; 7 positions agree with TRBD1. Germline CDR1 reads LGHNT; CDR2 reads FRNRAP. The J segment lost 1 base and the V segment lost 1 base, leaving 10 bases of the junction unmatched. The CDR3 length is 18 residues. Here the CDR3 DNA reads TGTGCTAGTGGTTTGGGAGGGGGCGCTTTCTATTCCTACAATGAGCAGTTCTTC. Its translation: CASGLGGGAFYSYNEQFF.

This clonotype was seen a handful of times. The chain recombines TRBV20-1 with TRBJ1-6; D ambiguous. V lost 6 bases and J lost 0, with 3 bases in between. The CDR3 length is 12 residues. Germline V lookup: CDR1 DFQATT, CDR2 SNEGSKA (reference sequence). The CDR3 region is CSALSYNSPLHF. The CDR3 DNA follows: TGCAGTGCCCTCTCCTATAATTCACCCCTCCACTTT.

This clonotype has more than one count but fewer than ten. The chain has TRBV7-9 and TRBJ1-1, with 9 bases lining up with TRBD1. The J segment lost 8 bases and the V segment lost 6 bases, leaving 4 bases of the junction unmatched. The CDR3 runs 12 residues. CDR1 is SEHNR, CDR2 FQNEAQ, per germline (reference sequence). The CDR3 sequence is CASSGQGREAFF. DNA for the CDR3: TGTGCCAGCAGTGGACAGGGGCGAGAAGCTTTCTTT. Full variable domain (missing parts from reference TRBV7-9 and TRBJ1-1): DTGVSQNPRHKITKRGQNVTFRCDPISEHNRLYWYRQTLGQGPEFLTYFQNEAQLEKSRLLSDRFSAERPKGSFSTLEIQRTEQGDSAMYLCASSGQGREAFFGQGTRLTVV.

For this clonotype: This may stem from a read error, because a much larger clone lies one nucleotide away. Because the CDR3 is missing its conserved closing phenylalanine or tryptophan, this is likely a read error. The chain has TRBV28 and TRBJ2-7, with D uncertain. V was pared by 3 bases and J by 3 bases, with 12 bases between. Germline V gives CDR1 MDHEN, CDR2 SYDVKM. This CDR3 is 14 amino acids long. CDR3 in amino acids: CASSLLQELYEQYL. As DNA, the CDR3 is TGTGCCAGCAGTTTGCTCCAGGAGCTCTACGAGCAGTACTTA.

This clonotype was found many times. The rearrangement links TRBV6-6 to TRBJ1-1; no clear D. The V end lost 2 bases, the J end lost 1 base, and 11 bases lay between the germline ends. The CDR3 is 15 residues long. CDR1 MNHNY and CDR2 SVGAGI come from the germline V gene (reference sequence). The CDR3 region has the DNA TGTGCCAGCAGTTACCCCGCGGGCGCGAACACTGAAGCTTTCTTT. Amino acid sequence: CASSYPAGANTEAFF.

The rearrangement links TRBV20-1 to TRBJ1-2; 7 bases align to TRBD1. CDR1 is DFQATT, CDR2 SNEGSKA, per germline (reference sequence). Trimming cost V 1 base and J 2 bases; bases outside gene matches: 7. The CDR3 covers 15 residues. CDR3 nucleotides: TGCAGTGCTAGAGCTCGGGACAGATACAACTATGGCTACACCTTC. It specifies CSARARDRYNYGYTF.

The CDR3 sequence: CASSPVEGRQETQYF. CDR3 nucleotide sequence: TGCGCCAGCAGCCCCGTTGAGGGCAGGCAAGAGACCCAGTACTTC. J is TRBJ2-5 and V is TRBV5-1; the D gene is possibly TRBD2 (5 bases). Germline assignment: CDR1 SGHRS and CDR2 YFSETQ. Between the trimmed V and J ends, which lost 4 bases and 2 bases, there was a span of 15 bases. The CDR3 is 15 amino acids. Supplemented by reference TRBV5-1 and TRBJ2-5, the full variable domain reads KAGVTQTPRYLIKTRGQQVTLSCSPISGHRSVSWYQQTPGQGLQFLFEYFSETQRNKGNFPGRFSGRQFSNSRSEMNVSTLELGDSALYLCASSPVEGRQETQYFGPGTRLLVL.

The chain carries TRBV25-1 and TRBJ2-3; D might be TRBD2 (6 bases). The V and J ends lost 3 bases and 1 base respectively, with 14 bases between them. This CDR3 spans 16 amino acids. Germline lookup yields CDR1 MGHDK and CDR2 SYGVNS. The CDR3 DNA reads as TGTGCCAGCAGTGATCCGGGAGAGGGTGGCACAGATACGCAGTATTTT. Translation: CASSDPGEGGTDTQYF. The full variable domain, in which reference TRBV25-1 and TRBJ2-3 provide the parts outside the CDR3, is EADIYQTPRYLVIGTGKKITLECSQTMGHDKMYWYQQDPGMELHLIHYSYGVNSTEKGDLSSESTVSRIRTEHFPLTLESARPSHTSQYLCASSDPGEGGTDTQYFGPGTRLTVL.

The rearrangement joins TRBV29-1 to TRBJ2-7, with 8 bases identical to TRBD1. The V and J ends lost 2 bases and 0 bases, in that order; junction bases with no gene match: 6. The germline V gene has CDR1 SQVTM and CDR2 ANQGSEA. The CDR3 is 15 residues long. The CDR3: CSVESRTGSSYEQYF. CDR3 sequence (DNA): TGCAGCGTTGAATCGAGGACAGGGAGCTCCTACGAGCAGTACTTC.

The V and J genes are TRBV4-1 and TRBJ2-5; TRBD2 might be the D (6 bases). Judging by the DNA end, TRBJ2-7 fits better; the J call may be wrong. From germline, CDR1 is MGHRA and CDR2 YSYEKL. This CDR3 region has 15 residues. The CDR3 protein is CASSQNRDSTYEQYF. Written as DNA, the CDR3 is TGCGCCAGCAGCCAAAACCGGGACTCAACTTACGAGCAGTACTTC.

The rearrangement links TRBV7-2 to TRBJ1-5, with D perhaps TRBD1 (6 bases). Near its end, the DNA agrees better with TRBJ2-3, so the J call may be wrong. The CDR3 has 13 amino acids. CDR1 SGHTA and CDR2 FQGNSA come from the germline V gene. CDR3 region: CASSNQGYQPQYF. In DNA form, the CDR3 reads TGTGCCAGCAGCAACCAGGGGTATCAGCCCCAGTATTTT.

The V and J genes are TRBV4-3 and TRBJ1-4, with 7 bases matching TRBD1. J lost 8 bases, V lost 1 base, and 10 bases had no gene match. The V gene's germline CDR1 is LGHNA and CDR2 YSLEER. The length of the CDR3 is 16 residues. The chain's CDR3 is CASSQGQGGAEEKLFF. The CDR3 DNA is TGCGCCAGCAGCCAAGGTCAGGGGGGGGCTGAGGAAAAACTGTTTTTT.

This clonotype has a count of ten or more. This chain joins TRBV7-9 and TRBJ1-2; D might be TRBD1 (5 bases). V gave up 5 bases and J gave up 4 bases, with 17 bases separating them. The germline V gene encodes CDR1 SEHNR and CDR2 FQNEAQ (reference sequence). This CDR3 region has 15 residues. CDR3 coding DNA: TGTGCCAGCAGCCCGGCTTCGCAGGGACTCTATGGCTACACCTTC. It encodes CASSPASQGLYGYTF.

V usage is TRBV20-1 and J usage is TRBJ1-1, with D maybe TRBD1 (6 bases). The CDR3 spans 14 residues. Trimming stripped 1 base from V and 12 bases from J, with 21 bases between. CDR1 is DFQATT and CDR2 is SNEGSKA in the germline V gene (reference sequence). The CDR3 nucleotides read TGCAGTGCTAGAGCTTATCAGGGGAATAAGGTAACTTTCTTT. Its translation: CSARAYQGNKVTFF.

With respect to this clonotype: Possible read error: a much larger clone is one base away. The gene calls are TRBV7-2 and TRBJ1-1; no clear D. The germline V gene encodes CDR1 SGHTA and CDR2 FQGNSA. CDR3 length equals 13 residues. V was cut by 4 bases and J by 1 base, with 7 bases left in between. The CDR3 protein is CASSCTENTEAFF. In DNA form, the CDR3 reads TGTGCCAGCAGCTGCACAGAGAACACTGAAGCTTTCTTT.

This clonotype was recorded many times. The rearrangement links TRBV4-3 to TRBJ2-5; possibly TRBD2 for D (6 bases). CDR1 is LGHNA and CDR2 is YSLEER in the germline V gene. The CDR3 length is 15 residues. Trimming shortened V by 0 bases and J by 4 bases, and 12 bases separated the two germline ends. DNA for the CDR3: TGCGCCAGCAGCCAAGATTTCGGGAGTGGAGAGACCCAGTACTTC. This gives the protein CASSQDFGSGETQYF.

The chain links TRBV10-3 to TRBJ2-4; possible D gene TRBD1, 6 bases. V dropped 4 bases and J dropped 3 bases, with 13 bases sitting between them. This CDR3 region has 15 residues. Germline V gives CDR1 ENHRY, CDR2 SYGVKD. The CDR3 protein is CAISVGPGDKNIQYF. The CDR3 DNA follows: TGTGCCATCAGTGTCGGTCCAGGGGACAAAAACATTCAGTACTTC.

The V and J genes are TRBV20-1 and TRBJ2-1; 9 bases align to TRBD1. V was pared by 5 bases and J by 3 bases, with 5 bases of the junction left unmatched. Germline V gene sequence: CDR1 DFQATT, CDR2 SNEGSKA (reference sequence). The CDR3 totals 14 residues. The CDR3 DNA reads TGCAGTGCTTCCGGGACAGGGTTCTACAATGAGCAGTTCTTC. Its protein is CSASGTGFYNEQFF.

The gene calls are TRBV12-3 or TRBV12-4 and TRBJ2-7, with D possibly matching TRBD2 (5 bases). This CDR3 region has 13 residues. The V and J ends lost 5 bases and 6 bases respectively, with 14 bases between them. The CDR3 DNA follows: TGTGCCAGCAGTCTTGCCGGGGTGCGCGAGCAGTACTTC. This sequence encodes CASSLAGVREQYF.

The CDR3 loop reads CSVGGRRSYNEQFF. The CDR3 coding sequence is TGCAGCGTTGGCGGGAGGAGGTCCTACAATGAGCAGTTCTTC. This sequence joins TRBV29-1 and TRBJ2-1, with 8 bases matching TRBD2. The J segment lost 1 base and the V segment lost 4 bases, leaving 3 bases of the junction unmatched. The germline V gene has CDR1 SQVTM and CDR2 ANQGSEA. CDR3 size: 14 residues.

The chain joins TRBV3-1 to TRBJ2-1, with D perhaps TRBD2 (6 bases). V lost 1 base, J lost 4 bases, and 20 bases lay in between. Germline loops: CDR1 LGHDT, CDR2 YNNKEL (reference sequence). The CDR3 consists of 18 residues. The CDR3 region has the DNA TGTGCCAGCAGCCAAGGGGGACTTTTAGTAACGCTTTACAATGAGCAGTTCTTC. This gives the protein CASSQGGLLVTLYNEQFF.

The J gene is TRBJ1-1, the V gene TRBV4-3; D not certain. The CDR3 runs to 13 residues. Deletions cut 0 bases from V and 10 bases from J, with 12 bases between. CDR1 is LGHNA and CDR2 is YSLEER in the germline V gene. CDR3 DNA sequence: TGCGCCAGCAGCCAAGATTGGGGATTAGCAGCTTTCTTT. Translating it yields CASSQDWGLAAFF.